Listed below are T cell receptor beta chains from one sample, sequenced in a study of shared clonotypes between healthy human individuals. Data came from immunoSEQ multiplex PCR; TCRdb stores just in-frame clones and leaves some out. The sample records around 2.3 million clones, 95% being singletons. Source material: naive CD4+ T cells sorted from blood. The receptors stem from a man in his late teens or twenties in good health. The CDR3 runs from the conserved cysteine through the conserved F or W. D genes are given only for firm matches. For some rows the clone size is stated as once, few or many, or as a class when expanded; others skip it.

d_gene,abundance,v_gene,j_gene,CDR3aa,CDR3nt
.,.,TRBV7-9,TRBJ1-1,CASSLGPPAEAFF,TGTGCCAGCAGCTTAGGCCCCCCAGCTGAAGCTTTCTTT
.,once,TRBV20-1,TRBJ2-3,CSALGTDTQYF,TGCAGTGCTTTGGGCACAGATACGCAGTATTTT
.,.,TRBV11-2,TRBJ2-5,CASRYTDETQYF,TGTGCCAGCAGATACACCGACGAGACCCAGTACTTC
.,.,TRBV7-3,TRBJ2-2,CASSPRDRNTGELFF,TGTGCCAGCAGCCCACGGGACCGAAACACCGGGGAGCTGTTTTTT
.,once,TRBV5-1,TRBJ2-1,CASSLNTGYQFF,TGCGCCAGCAGCTTGAATACAGGATACCAGTTCTTC
.,.,TRBV6-5,TRBJ1-6,CASSYYSDYNSPLHF,TGTGCCAGCAGTTATTACAGTGATTATAATTCACCCCTCCACTTT
TRBD2,.,TRBV7-2,TRBJ2-5,CASSLGLAGGQETQYF,TGTGCCAGCAGCTTAGGACTAGCGGGGGGGCAAGAGACCCAGTACTTC
.,.,TRBV5-4,TRBJ2-3,CASSRLLTDTQYF,TGTGCCAGCAGCCGGTTGCTTACAGATACGCAGTATTTT
.,.,TRBV27,TRBJ1-2,CASSRNLGPAHGYTF,TGTGCCAGCAGTCGGAACCTGGGACCGGCCCATGGCTACACCTTC
.,.,TRBV7-9,TRBJ1-5,CASSVLQGQPQHF,TGTGCCAGCAGCGTGCTTCAAGGCCAGCCCCAGCATTTT
.,.,TRBV6-5,TRBJ2-7,CASRAGGGYEQYF,TGTGCCAGCAGGGCAGGGGGAGGTTACGAGCAGTACTTC
.,.,TRBV28,TRBJ2-7,CASSLGAAPLYEQYF,TGTGCCAGCAGTTTGGGGGCAGCCCCCCTCTACGAGCAGTACTTC
.,.,TRBV14,TRBJ1-2,CASSQDTVVYGYTF,TGTGCCAGCAGCCAAGACACGGTAGTCTATGGCTACACCTTC
TRBD1,.,TRBV28,TRBJ2-5,CASSSRDRGRETQYF,TGTGCCAGCAGTTCGAGAGACAGGGGGAGAGAGACCCAGTACTTC
.,once,TRBV11-2,TRBJ1-3,CASTKGDSGNTIYF,TGTGCCAGCACTAAAGGGGACTCTGGAAACACCATATATTTT
.,.,TRBV11-2,TRBJ1-1,CAVQGGGEAFF,TGTGCCGTACAGGGAGGGGGTGAAGCTTTCTTT
TRBD1,.,TRBV5-1,TRBJ1-2,CASSFGTGPSDGYTF,TGCGCCAGCAGCTTCGGGACAGGGCCCTCGGACGGCTACACCTTC
.,.,TRBV6-5,TRBJ1-1,CASSYSLSGRAFF,TGTGCCAGCAGTTACTCCTTATCAGGGCGAGCTTTCTTT
.,.,TRBV6-5,TRBJ1-6,CASSRSGTGDSPLHF,TGTGCCAGCAGTCGATCCGGGACGGGAGATTCACCCCTCCACTTT
TRBD2,.,TRBV10-3,TRBJ2-1,CAISEYKTSGSYNEQFF,TGTGCCATCAGTGAGTATAAGACTAGCGGGAGCTACAATGAGCAGTTCTTC
TRBD2,.,TRBV10-1,TRBJ2-3,CASSEGLAGVTDTQYF,TGCGCCAGCAGTGAGGGGCTAGCGGGAGTCACAGATACGCAGTATTTT
.,.,TRBV7-2,TRBJ2-3,CASSQGHIVGTDTQYF,TGTGCCAGCAGCCAGGGCCACATCGTCGGCACAGATACGCAGTATTTT
TRBD1,.,TRBV7-3,TRBJ1-6,CASSKQGKDSPLHF,TGTGCCAGCAGCAAACAGGGGAAGGATTCACCCCTCCACTTT
.,.,TRBV11-1,TRBJ2-7,CASSLEGGRPPYEQYF,TGTGCCAGCAGCTTAGAGGGGGGGAGGCCGCCCTACGAGCAGTACTTC
TRBD1,once,TRBV19,TRBJ1-2,CASSIADRLPSGYTF,TGTGCCAGTAGTATAGCGGACAGGCTGCCTTCAGGCTACACCTTC
.,.,TRBV18,TRBJ2-2,CASTGQNTGELFF,TGTGCCAGCACGGGACAGAACACCGGGGAGCTGTTTTTT
.,.,TRBV30,TRBJ2-1,CAWSVFLGSYNEQFF,TGTGCCTGGAGTGTGTTTTTGGGCTCCTACAATGAGCAGTTCTTC
.,once,TRBV28,TRBJ2-7,CASSRTASYEQYF,TGTGCCAGCAGCCGGACGGCTTCCTACGAGCAGTACTTC
.,.,TRBV28,TRBJ2-3,CASSFGGLRTDTQYF,TGTGCCAGCAGTTTCGGGGGGCTGAGAACAGATACGCAGTATTTT
.,.,TRBV10-3,TRBJ1-2,CAISDLGQNYGYTF,TGTGCCATCAGTGACCTCGGACAGAACTATGGCTACACCTTC
TRBD2,.,TRBV30,TRBJ2-1,CAWSPEFPMRLAGRWDEQFF,TGTGCCTGGAGTCCCGAATTCCCGATGAGACTAGCTGGGAGATGGGATGAGCAGTTCTTC
TRBD1,.,TRBV7-9,TRBJ1-6,CASSPAGLDRGSSPLHF,TGTGCCAGCAGCCCCGCCGGGCTGGACAGGGGATCGTCACCCCTCCACTTT
.,.,TRBV14,TRBJ2-7,CASSEWAGMPYEQYF,TGTGCCAGCAGCGAATGGGCAGGGATGCCCTACGAGCAGTACTTC
.,.,TRBV5-4,TRBJ2-2,CASSLASSATGELFF,TGTGCCAGCAGCTTGGCTAGTTCGGCGACCGGGGAGCTGTTTTTT
TRBD2,.,TRBV5-1,TRBJ2-2,CASSLWLAGAGTGELFF,TGCGCCAGCAGCTTGTGGTTAGCGGGAGCGGGGACCGGGGAGCTGTTTTTT
.,once,TRBV9,TRBJ2-7,CASSVGASRSYEQYF,TGTGCCAGCAGCGTAGGGGCTAGCCGGTCCTACGAGCAGTACTTC
.,once,TRBV30,TRBJ2-2,CAWWDTGELFF,TGTGCCTGGTGGGACACCGGGGAGCTGTTTTTT
.,once,TRBV5-1,TRBJ1-1,CASSLGERATEAFF,TGCGCCAGCAGCTTGGGGGAGAGAGCCACTGAAGCTTTCTTT
.,.,TRBV28,TRBJ1-5,CASSLEQNRQPQHF,TGTGCCAGCAGTTTGGAACAGAATCGCCAGCCCCAGCATTTT
.,.,TRBV5-1,TRBJ2-1,CASSLSPGDEQFF,TGCGCCAGCAGCTTGTCTCCAGGGGATGAGCAGTTCTTC
.,.,TRBV4-3,TRBJ2-7,CASSQDLTYEQYF,TGCGCCAGCAGCCAAGATCTTACCTACGAGCAGTACTTC